This TCR beta chain was recovered during a study of CD8 T cells in Susac syndrome (dated by TCRdb to the late 2010s). Notes on the research overall: The study used repertoire sequencing to test whether antigen drove CD8+ T cell activation and differentiation in Susac syndrome.

Peripheral blood CD8+ and CD4+ T cells from healthy donors, Susac syndrome patients and multiple sclerosis patients were profiled by high-throughput TCR beta sequencing. Treatment-naive patients with stable or active relapsing-remitting disease fulfilling revised McDonald criteria were used as multiple sclerosis controls. Bulk CD8+ and CD4+ T cells were purified by magnetic negative isolation, whereas CD8+ TEMRA cells were enriched by FACS. Blood was collected in EDTA tubes and processed within 24 hours, with PBMCs isolated through density gradient centrifugation. PBMCs intended for TCR sequencing were cryopreserved in liquid nitrogen and thawed later in a water bath at 37 degrees C. Purity of sorted or isolated CD4+, CD8+ and CD8+ TEMRA cells was at least 90%. CDR1 DFQATT and CDR2 SNEGSKA were looked up in the germline V gene (reference sequence). Relative to germline, V is missing 5 bases and J is missing 7 bases, with 9 bases of the junction outside any gene match. The CDR3, cysteine through phenylalanine, is 14 amino acids long. Here the CDR3 DNA is all that survives: 42 bases in frame from base 1.

As for this clonotype: It lacks a known antigen. No quality values exist for individual bases; no much larger clone is one base distant.

RNA was extracted with the RNeasy kit and about 0.5 to 1 ug was reverse transcribed using random hexamers. The immunoSEQ multiplex PCR assay, covering 54 Vbeta and 13 Jbeta segments, was used to amplify TCR beta CDR3 regions. To correct PCR amplification bias, a synthetic template baseline was used for both primer optimization and computational correction. Per the source publication's procedure: Reads were assigned to V, D and J genes according to IMGT and analyzed in immunoSEQ Analyzer, with only productive sequences retained. Clonality was computed as one minus Shannon entropy normalized by log2 of the number of productive unique sequences. For each patient and control, public and private clones were evaluated among the 100 most prevalent clones. Clones were defined as Susac-specific if absent from the healthy and MS cohorts, from 1052 published viral clones and from other ImmuneACCESS disease sequences. TCRdb trimmed the raw reads at Q25, called clones with MiXCR and kept productive beta chains. CDR3 protein sequences are deduplicated, and each keeps its most common genes and DNA. TCRdb's processing, not the authors', yielded these V and J calls. The sample table holds about 210,000 distinct CDR3 sequences, of which approximately 95% were seen once. The ten most abundant clones make up about 0.091% of the sample.

Study-wide conclusions, independent of this receptor: The number of individuals in the TCR sequencing and HLA analysis was acknowledged as relatively small.

The receptor was isolated from a human donor with multiple sclerosis. Sequencing used CD4+ T cells from PBMCs. The rearrangement combines TRBV20-1 with TRBJ1-2; 11 of the junction bases match TRBD1. Here is the DNA: TGCAGTGCTCCGCAGGACAGGGGGCTCACTGGCTACACCTTC. It codes for CSAPQDRGLTGYTF.